Listed below are T cell receptor beta chains from one sample, sequenced in a study of blood T cells in healthy people across ages. From the 5' RACE reads, TCRdb called clonotypes with MiXCR, one entry per CDR3 protein. The sample records some 1.1 million distinct CDR3 sequences, 35% to 40% being singletons. Sample: blood. These receptors came from a man aged 18 to 30 in good health. Both conserved end residues are part of each CDR3. D genes are given only for firm matches. Only some rows state a clone size, as once, few, many or a class for expanded clones.

J: TRBJ2-5; D: -; V: TRBV29-1; size: -; DNA: TGCAGCTATAAATGGGGGCTACAAGAGACCCAGTACTTC; CDR3: CSYKWGLQETQYF
J: TRBJ1-2; D: -; V: TRBV9; size: few; DNA: TGTGCCAGCAAGAGGGCCACTGGCTACACCTTC; CDR3: CASKRATGYTF
J: TRBJ1-1; D: -; V: TRBV28; size: -; DNA: TGTGCCAGCAGTATTTATGCCGGGGAGAACACTGAAGCTTTCTTT; CDR3: CASSIYAGENTEAFF
J: TRBJ1-5; D: TRBD1; V: TRBV9; size: few; DNA: TGTGCCAGCAATTGGGACAGGGAATTTAGCAATCAGCCCCAGCATTTT; CDR3: CASNWDREFSNQPQHF
J: TRBJ2-1; D: TRBD2; V: TRBV10-3; size: -; DNA: TGTGCCATCAGTGGCGGGAGCCGGGATGAGCAGTTCTTC; CDR3: CAISGGSRDEQFF
J: TRBJ2-3; D: -; V: TRBV28; size: few; DNA: TGTGCCAGCAGTTTCACTGGTGGGGGCACAGATACGCAGTATTTT; CDR3: CASSFTGGGTDTQYF
J: TRBJ1-2; D: TRBD1; V: TRBV20-1; size: -; DNA: TGCAGTGCTCCCACTCTAACAGGGGCTTCTGGCTACACCTTC; CDR3: CSAPTLTGASGYTF
J: TRBJ2-5; D: -; V: TRBV6-6; size: -; DNA: TGTGCCAGCAGTTACTCGAGCCCAGGGGCCTACAATGAGCAGTACTTC; CDR3: CASSYSSPGAYNEQYF
J: TRBJ2-5; D: TRBD1; V: TRBV11-2; size: -; DNA: TGTGCCAGCAGCTTAAGGGGGGGACAGGGGAAGGAGACCCAGTACTTC; CDR3: CASSLRGGQGKETQYF
J: TRBJ2-7; D: -; V: TRBV7-8; size: few; DNA: TGTGCCAGCAGCCTCCGGGACGCATCCTACGAGCAGTACTTC; CDR3: CASSLRDASYEQYF
J: TRBJ2-2; D: -; V: TRBV5-1; size: -; DNA: TGCGCCAGCACACTCAGGGGACGCACCGGGGAGCTGTTTTTT; CDR3: CASTLRGRTGELFF
J: TRBJ2-5; D: -; V: TRBV15; size: few; DNA: TGTGCCACCAGCTCATTTAGAGAGACCCAGTACTTC; CDR3: CATSSFRETQYF
J: TRBJ1-2; D: -; V: TRBV7-2; size: -; DNA: TGTGCCAGCAGCCTCTCCCAGGCCAGCATCTATGGCTACACCTTC; CDR3: CASSLSQASIYGYTF
J: TRBJ2-7; D: -; V: TRBV12-3/TRBV12-4; size: -; DNA: TGTGCCAGCAGTTCCCTTCGACAGTACACTGCCTACGAGCAGTACTTC; CDR3: CASSSLRQYTAYEQYF
J: TRBJ2-1; D: TRBD2; V: TRBV6-5; size: -; DNA: TGTGCCAGCAGTTGGGCCTCTAGCGGGGGGGCTTACAATGAGCAGTTCTTC; CDR3: CASSWASSGGAYNEQFF
J: TRBJ2-1; D: TRBD2; V: TRBV3-1; size: -; DNA: TGTGCCAGCAGTATAGGACTAGCGGGGTCACATGAGCAGTTCTTC; CDR3: CASSIGLAGSHEQFF